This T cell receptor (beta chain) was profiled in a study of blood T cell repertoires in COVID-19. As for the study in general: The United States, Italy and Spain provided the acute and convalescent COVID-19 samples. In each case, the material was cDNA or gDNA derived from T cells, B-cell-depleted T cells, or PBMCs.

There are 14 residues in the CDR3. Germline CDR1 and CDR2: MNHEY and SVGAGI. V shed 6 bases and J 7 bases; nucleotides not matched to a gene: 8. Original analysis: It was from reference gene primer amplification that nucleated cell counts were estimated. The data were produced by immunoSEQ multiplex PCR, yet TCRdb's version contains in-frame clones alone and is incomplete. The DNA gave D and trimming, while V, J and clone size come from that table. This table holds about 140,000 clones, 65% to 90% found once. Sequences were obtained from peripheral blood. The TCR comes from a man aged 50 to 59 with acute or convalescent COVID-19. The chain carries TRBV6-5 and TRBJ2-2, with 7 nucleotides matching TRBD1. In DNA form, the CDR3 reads TGTGCCAGCAGATTGGGACAGCCCGGCGGGGAGCTGTTTTTT. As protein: CASRLGQPGGELFF.